Below are 3 T cell receptor beta chains sequenced from a single sample in a study of cytomegalovirus exposure and HLA in healthy donors. PCR employed 60 Vbeta and 13 Jbeta primers. TCRdb keeps only in-frame clones here, not all; method: immunoSEQ multiplex PCR. This sample has about 94,000 clones, with 7.5% to 8.5% found just once. Sequences were obtained from PBMCs. These receptors were obtained from a man aged 50 to 60 in good health and CMV-seronegative.

The chain carries TRBV28 and TRBJ2-7; D gene ambiguous. Trimming took off 6 bases at V and 3 bases at J, with 6 bases between the two ends. Germline values: CDR1 MDHEN, CDR2 SYDVKM. This CDR3 is 11 amino acids long. The CDR3 DNA reads TGTGCCAGCAGACTTAACTACGAGCAGTACTTC. Its protein product is CASRLNYEQYF.

This clone was detected a few times. The chain has TRBV4-1 and TRBJ1-2, with 7 bases aligning to TRBD1. This CDR3 has 15 residues. After removal of 6 bases from V and 3 bases from J, the junction contained 10 bases not matched to a gene. The germline gives CDR1 MGHRA, CDR2 YSYEKL. CDR3 loop: CASRLPQGDDYGYTF. CDR3 nucleotide sequence: TGCGCCAGCAGGTTACCGCAGGGGGACGACTATGGCTACACCTTC.

This clone was seen ten or more times. The J gene is TRBJ2-3, the V gene TRBV7-9, with TRBD2 matching 10 bases. V was pared by 6 bases and J by 2 bases, with 5 bases of the junction left unmatched. The CDR3 totals 15 residues. Per the germline V gene, CDR1 is SEHNR and CDR2 is FQNEAQ (reference sequence). CDR3 nucleotides: TGTGCCAGCAGTTCAGCGGGGGGGGTCACAGATACGCAGTATTTT. Residues: CASSSAGGVTDTQYF.